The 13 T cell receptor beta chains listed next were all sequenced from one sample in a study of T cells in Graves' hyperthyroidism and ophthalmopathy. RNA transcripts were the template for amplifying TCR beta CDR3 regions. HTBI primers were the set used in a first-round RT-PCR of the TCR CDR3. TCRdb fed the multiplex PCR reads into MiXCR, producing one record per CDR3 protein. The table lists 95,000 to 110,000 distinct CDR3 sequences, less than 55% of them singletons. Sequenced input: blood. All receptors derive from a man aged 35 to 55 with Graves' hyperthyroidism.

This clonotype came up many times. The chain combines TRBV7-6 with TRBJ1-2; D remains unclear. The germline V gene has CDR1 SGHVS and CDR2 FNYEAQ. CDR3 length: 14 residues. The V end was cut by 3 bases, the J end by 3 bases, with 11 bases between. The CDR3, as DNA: TGTGCCAGCAGCTTGTACAGAGAGGACTATGGCTACACCTTC. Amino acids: CASSLYREDYGYTF.

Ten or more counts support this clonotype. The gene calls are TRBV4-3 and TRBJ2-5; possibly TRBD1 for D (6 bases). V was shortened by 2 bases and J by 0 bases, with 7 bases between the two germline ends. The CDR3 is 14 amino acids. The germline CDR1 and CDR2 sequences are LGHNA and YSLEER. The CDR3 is CASSQTGYQETQYF. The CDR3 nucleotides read TGCGCCAGCAGCCAAACAGGGTACCAAGAGACCCAGTACTTC.

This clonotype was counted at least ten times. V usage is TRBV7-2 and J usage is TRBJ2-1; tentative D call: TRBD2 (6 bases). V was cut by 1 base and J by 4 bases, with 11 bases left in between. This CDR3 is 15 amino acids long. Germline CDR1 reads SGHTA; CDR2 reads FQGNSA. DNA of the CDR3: TGTGCCAGCAGCTTAGGGGCGGGAACGTACAATGAGCAGTTCTTC. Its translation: CASSLGAGTYNEQFF. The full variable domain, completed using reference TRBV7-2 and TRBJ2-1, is GAGVSQSPSNKVTEKGKDVELRCDPISGHTALYWYRQSLGQGLEFLIYFQGNSAPDKSGLPSDRFSAERTGGSVSTLTIQRTQQEDSAVYLCASSLGAGTYNEQFFGPGTRLTVL.

CDR3 sequence (DNA): TGTGCCAGCAGGCACCAGGGGATGTCTAACTATGGCTACACCTTC. This translates into CASRHQGMSNYGYTF. V is TRBV12-3 or TRBV12-4 and J is TRBJ1-2, with D possibly matching TRBD1 (6 bases). Trimming pared 6 bases from V and 0 bases from J, leaving 14 bases between. The CDR3 length is 15 residues.

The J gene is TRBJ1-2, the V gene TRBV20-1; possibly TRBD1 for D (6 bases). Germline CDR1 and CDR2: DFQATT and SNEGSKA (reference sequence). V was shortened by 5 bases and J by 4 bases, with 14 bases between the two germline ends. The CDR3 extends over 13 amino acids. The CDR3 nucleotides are TGCAGTGCTGAGGGGGGGAGGGCCTATGGCTACACCTTC. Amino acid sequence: CSAEGGRAYGYTF.

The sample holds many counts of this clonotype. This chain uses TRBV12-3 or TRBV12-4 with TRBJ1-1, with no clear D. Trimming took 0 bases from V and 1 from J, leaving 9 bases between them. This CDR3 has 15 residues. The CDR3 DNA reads TGTGCCAGCAGTTTAGCATCTTTGGAGAACACTGAAGCTTTCTTT. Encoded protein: CASSLASLENTEAFF.

The chain's CDR3 is CASRALTGGDGYTF. Written as DNA, the CDR3 is TGCGCCAGCAGAGCCCTGACAGGGGGCGATGGCTACACCTTC. The chain is built from TRBV5-1 and TRBJ1-2; 10 positions agree with TRBD1. The length of the CDR3 is 14 residues. V lost 5 bases, J lost 6 bases, and 7 bases stayed unmatched. Germline V lookup: CDR1 SGHRS, CDR2 YFSETQ.

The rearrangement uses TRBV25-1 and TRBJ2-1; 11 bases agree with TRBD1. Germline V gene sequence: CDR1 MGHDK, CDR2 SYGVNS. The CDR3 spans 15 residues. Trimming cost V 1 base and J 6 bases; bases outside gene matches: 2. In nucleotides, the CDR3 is TGTGCCAGCAGTGAATTCGGGACAGGGGGCAATGAGCAGTTCTTC. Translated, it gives CASSEFGTGGNEQFF.

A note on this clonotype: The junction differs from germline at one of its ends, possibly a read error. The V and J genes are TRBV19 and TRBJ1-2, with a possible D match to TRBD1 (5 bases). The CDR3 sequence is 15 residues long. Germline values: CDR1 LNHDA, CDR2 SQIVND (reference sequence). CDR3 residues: CASSPGTGIFYGHTF. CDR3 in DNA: TGTGCCAGTAGTCCCGGGACGGGGATTTTCTATGGCCACACCTTC.

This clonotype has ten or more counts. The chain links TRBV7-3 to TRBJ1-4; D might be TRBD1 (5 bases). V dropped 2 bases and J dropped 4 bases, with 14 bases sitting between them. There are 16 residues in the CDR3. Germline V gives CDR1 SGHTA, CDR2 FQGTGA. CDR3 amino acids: CASSLWGDGLNEKLFF. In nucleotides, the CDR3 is TGTGCCAGCAGCTTATGGGGGGACGGACTTAATGAAAAACTGTTTTTT. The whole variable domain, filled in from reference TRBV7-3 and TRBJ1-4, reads GAGVSQTPSNKVTEKGKYVELRCDPISGHTALYWYRQSLGQGPEFLIYFQGTGAADDSGLPNDRFFAVRPEGSVSTLKIQRTERGDSAVYLCASSLWGDGLNEKLFFGSGTQLSVL.

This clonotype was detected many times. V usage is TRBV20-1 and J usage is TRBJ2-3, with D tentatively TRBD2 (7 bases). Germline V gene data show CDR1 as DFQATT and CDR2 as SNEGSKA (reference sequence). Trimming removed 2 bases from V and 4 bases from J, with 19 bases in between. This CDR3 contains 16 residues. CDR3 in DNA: TGCAGTGCTAGATCCCACGCGGGGGCCCCCGCAGATACGCAGTATTTT. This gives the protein CSARSHAGAPADTQYF.

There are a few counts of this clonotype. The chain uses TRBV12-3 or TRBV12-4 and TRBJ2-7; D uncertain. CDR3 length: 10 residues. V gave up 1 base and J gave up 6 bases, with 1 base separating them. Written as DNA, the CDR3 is TGTGCCAGCAGTTTAGTCGAGCAGTACTTC. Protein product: CASSLVEQYF.

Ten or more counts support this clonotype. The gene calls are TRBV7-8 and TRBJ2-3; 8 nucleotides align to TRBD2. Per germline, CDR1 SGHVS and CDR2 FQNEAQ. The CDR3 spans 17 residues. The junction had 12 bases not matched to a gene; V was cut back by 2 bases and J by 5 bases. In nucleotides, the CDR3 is TGTGCCAGCAGCTTATATCAGGACTTCCTAGCGGGAGATACGCAGTATTTT. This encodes CASSLYQDFLAGDTQYF.